This is a list of T cell receptor beta chains from one sample in a study of blood T cell repertoires in COVID-19. Assay: immunoSEQ multiplex PCR; the TCRdb copy retains only in-frame clones and omits some. Of 150,000 or so clones in the sample, around 88% were seen once. Input material: peripheral blood. These receptors all come from a man aged 60 to 75 with active or convalescent COVID-19. The CDR3 runs from the conserved cysteine through the conserved F or W. The D gene is left open where the match is weak. The listing skips clone size in some rows; elsewhere it reads once, few, many or a size class.

v_call	cdr3_length	d_call	j_call	clone_size	cdr3_nt	cdr3_aa
TRBV15	16	TRBD1	TRBJ1-2	-	TGTGCCACCAGCAGAGGGACAGGGCGGGAGAGCTATGGCTACACCTTC	CATSRGTGRESYGYTF
TRBV7-2	16	TRBD2	TRBJ2-3	-	TGTGCCAGCAGCTCCGGGACTAGCGGGAGTTGGAATACGCAGTATTTT	CASSSGTSGSWNTQYF
TRBV12-1	15	-	TRBJ2-5	-	TGTGCCAGCAGCTGCATTTGGACTAGGCAGCAGACCCAGTACTTC	CASSCIWTRQQTQYF
TRBV28	15	TRBD1	TRBJ2-7	-	TGTGCCAGCAGTTTCGGGGGACAGGTTAACTACGAGCAGTACTTC	CASSFGGQVNYEQYF
TRBV29-1	13	TRBD1	TRBJ2-1	-	TGCAGCGTTGACGGACAGGGGGCCGATGAGCAGTTCTTC	CSVDGQGADEQFF
TRBV11-2	14	-	TRBJ1-1	-	TGTGCCAGCAGCCGGGGAGGGGGTGGCACTGAAGCTTTCTTT	CASSRGGGGTEAFF
TRBV15	16	-	TRBJ1-6	few	TGTGCCACCAGCAGAGGGCAGGGTTCCTATAATTCACCCCTCCACTTT	CATSRGQGSYNSPLHF
TRBV18	15	TRBD1	TRBJ1-2	-	TGTGCCAGCTCACCCCAGGGACAGGGGATGGGAGGCTACACCTTC	CASSPQGQGMGGYTF
TRBV11-2	14	TRBD1	TRBJ1-6	-	TGTGCCAGCAGCCGCAGGGGGTACGATTCACCCCTCCACTTT	CASSRRGYDSPLHF
TRBV6-2/TRBV6-3	11	-	TRBJ2-7	-	TGTGCCAGCAGTCGGACAGTCGAGCAGTACTTC	CASSRTVEQYF
TRBV4-3	15	TRBD1	TRBJ1-1	-	TGCGCCAGCAGCCAAGAGAGAGACAGGGGTTTGTATGCTTTCTTT	CASSQERDRGLYAFF
TRBV19	17	-	TRBJ1-1	-	TGTGCCACATATCCGGGCCGATTTCATAGGGGAAGCACTGAAGCTTTCTTT	CATYPGRFHRGSTEAFF
TRBV28	14	-	TRBJ1-5	-	TGTGCCAGCAGTTTATGGGACAACAATCAGCCCCAGCATTTT	CASSLWDNNQPQHF
TRBV24-1	16	-	TRBJ2-2	once	TGTGCCACCAGTGATTTTCAGGGCGGGAACACCGGGGAGCTGTTTTTT	CATSDFQGGNTGELFF
TRBV19	12	-	TRBJ1-2	-	TGTGCCAGTAGTATAGTTCCCTCGTTCTACACCTTC	CASSIVPSFYTF
TRBV14	13	-	TRBJ1-2	-	TGTGCCAGCAGCCAAGCACAGGGATGGGGCTACACCTTC	CASSQAQGWGYTF
TRBV6-5	16	-	TRBJ1-6	few	TGTGCCAGCAGTTATGGTTTGGCCAGGAATAATTCACCCCTCCACTTT	CASSYGLARNNSPLHF
TRBV4-1	12	-	TRBJ1-3	once	TGCGCCAGCAGCCAGTTAGGAAACACCATATATTTT	CASSQLGNTIYF
TRBV2	14	-	TRBJ2-2	-	TGTGCCAGCAGTGTTATCGGGTCCACCGGGGAGCTGTTTTTT	CASSVIGSTGELFF
TRBV28	16	-	TRBJ2-5	-	TGTGCCAGCAGAGAGAGCCCGGGTCTGTTACAAGAGACCCAGTACTTC	CASRESPGLLQETQYF
TRBV10-1	14	TRBD2	TRBJ2-7	-	TGCGCCATCGGACCCGGGGGGTTAACCTACGAGCAGTACTTC	CAIGPGGLTYEQYF
TRBV12-5	13	TRBD1	TRBJ1-1	-	TGTGCTAGTGGTTCACCAGGGGGCCGGGGTGCTTTCTTT	CASGSPGGRGAFF
TRBV2	14	-	TRBJ1-2	-	TGTGCCAGCAGTGGTAACAGGGTACAAAAGGGCTACACCTTC	CASSGNRVQKGYTF
TRBV7-9	19	TRBD1	TRBJ1-2	-	TGTGCCAGCACCCTGGTTTCCGGTGGCGGGACAGCCTTTAACTATGGCTACACCTTC	CASTLVSGGGTAFNYGYTF
TRBV7-2	16	TRBD1	TRBJ1-2	once	TGTGCCAGCAGCGTTCAAGGGACAGGCCGCGGGGATGGCTACACCTTC	CASSVQGTGRGDGYTF
TRBV28	12	-	TRBJ2-4	-	TGTGCCAGCAATGCGGGGAAAAACATTCAGTACTTC	CASNAGKNIQYF
TRBV29-1	12	-	TRBJ1-1	-	TGCAGAGCTGGACAACTGAACACTGAAGCTTTCTTT	CRAGQLNTEAFF
TRBV7-2	15	TRBD1	TRBJ2-2	-	TGTGCCAGCAGCGTGGACAGGTCGAACACCGGGGAGCTGTTTTTT	CASSVDRSNTGELFF
TRBV7-3	13	-	TRBJ1-1	-	TGTGCCAGCAGCTTAATACATACCACTGAAGCTTTCTTT	CASSLIHTTEAFF
TRBV6-5	14	TRBD2	TRBJ2-2	-	TGTGCCAGCAGATGGACTAGCGGGATCGGGGAGCTGTTTTTT	CASRWTSGIGELFF
TRBV18	13	-	TRBJ1-3	-	TGTGCCAGCTTACCCCAGGCGTGGGACACCATATATTTT	CASLPQAWDTIYF
TRBV28	16	-	TRBJ2-1	-	TGTGCCAGCAGTCCCGCCGGACAGAGCTCCTACAATGAGCAGTTCTTC	CASSPAGQSSYNEQFF
TRBV10-3	13	-	TRBJ1-1	-	TGTGCCGCCCGACAGCCGCCGAACACTGAAGCTTTCTTT	CAARQPPNTEAFF
TRBV5-1	15	TRBD1	TRBJ2-5	-	TGCGCCAGCAGCTTGGGACAGGGGTTTGGAGAGACCCAGTACTTC	CASSLGQGFGETQYF
TRBV5-1	14	TRBD2	TRBJ2-5	-	TGCGCCAGTACTAGCGGAGGCCCACAAGAGACCCAGTACTTC	CASTSGGPQETQYF
TRBV18	13	TRBD1	TRBJ2-7	-	TGTGCCAGCTTCTCGGGACAGCCCTACGAGCAGTACTTC	CASFSGQPYEQYF
TRBV6-2/TRBV6-3	14	TRBD1	TRBJ2-7	-	TGTGCCAGCAGCCGGACAGGAAACTCCTACGAGCAGTACTTC	CASSRTGNSYEQYF
TRBV9	11	-	TRBJ2-2	-	TGTGCCAGCAGCGCGCGGGGGGAGCTGTTTTTT	CASSARGELFF
TRBV7-8	23	TRBD1	TRBJ1-5	-	TGTGCCAGCAGCCATGAACGCAAGGGGGCTAGGGACAGGGAAAGTTTCGGCAATCAGCCCCAGCATTTT	CASSHERKGARDRESFGNQPQHF
TRBV28	14	TRBD1	TRBJ1-4	-	TGTGCCAGCAGTCCCGGACAGGTAGAAGAAAAACTGTTTTTT	CASSPGQVEEKLFF
TRBV9	15	TRBD2	TRBJ2-5	-	TGTGCCAGCAGCGTAGCTACTAGGGGAGGGGAGACCCAGTACTTC	CASSVATRGGETQYF
TRBV5-1	14	TRBD1	TRBJ1-2	-	TGCGCCAGCAGCTTAGGGACAGGGGGGAATGGCTACACCTTC	CASSLGTGGNGYTF
TRBV19	14	TRBD2	TRBJ2-2	-	TGTGAGGAGGTAGCGGGAATAAACACCGGGGAGCTGTTTTTT	CEEVAGINTGELFF
TRBV28	14	-	TRBJ1-4	-	TGTGCCAGCAGTTTCCCGGCAACTAATGAAAAACTGTTTTTT	CASSFPATNEKLFF
TRBV27	15	-	TRBJ2-4	-	TGTGCCAGCAGTTTGTCTAGCTTAGCCAAAAACATTCAGTACTTC	CASSLSSLAKNIQYF
TRBV14	15	-	TRBJ2-4	-	TGTGCCAGCAGCCAAGGAGAGGGTGCCAAAAACATTCAGTACTTC	CASSQGEGAKNIQYF
TRBV28	14	-	TRBJ1-1	-	TGTGCCAGCAGTCCCCCAACAGGGAACACTGAAGCTTTCTTT	CASSPPTGNTEAFF
TRBV18	15	-	TRBJ1-1	-	TGTGCCAGCTCACCACCGGCTGGGGCGGGGACTGAAGCTTTCTTT	CASSPPAGAGTEAFF